This section outlines one T cell receptor beta chain sequence together with its context. The source of the sample is a study of blood T cell repertoires in COVID-19. Study-wide background: COVID-19 samples collected from the United States, Italy and Spain covered acute and convalescent phases.

Method: immunoSEQ multiplex PCR; TCRdb's copy keeps in-frame clones and lacks some. Among more than 100,000 clones, about 90% were seen once, and the ten largest hold roughly 29%. CDR3 length equals 15 residues. From germline, CDR1 is SGDLS and CDR2 YYNGEE. Germline trimming cut 3 bases from V and 4 bases from J; bases unmatched to any gene: 7. The V and J genes are TRBV9 and TRBJ2-1; TRBD1 aligns across 7 bases. The sequence came from a woman aged 70 to 79 with acute or convalescent COVID-19. Source material: peripheral blood. CDR3 nucleotides: TGTGCCAGCAGCGAACAGGGGAATAAGTACAATGAGCAGTTCTTC. Translating gives CASSEQGNKYNEQFF.